The 3 T cell receptor beta chains reported below all come from one sample, sequenced in a study of shared clonotypes between healthy human individuals. Naive CD8 isolation took CD45RO-negative cells positively selected for CCR7 and excluded terminally differentiated effector memory CD45RA+ cells. Sequenced by immunoSEQ multiplex PCR; TCRdb stores in-frame clones only, minus some. The data contain roughly 590,000 clones, just under 97% of them singletons. Sequenced: naive CD8+ T cells sorted from blood. The origin of the receptors is a woman aged 30 to 39 in good health.

CDR3 in DNA: TGTGCCAGCAGCTCAGCCCCGACTGTCTCCTACGAGCAGTACTTC. It codes for CASSSAPTVSYEQYF. V usage is TRBV7-9 and J usage is TRBJ2-7, with D uncertain. CDR1 is SEHNR, CDR2 FQNEAQ, per germline (reference sequence). The CDR3 runs to 15 residues. Trimming removed 4 bases at V and 0 bases at J, with 13 bases between.

This chain connects TRBV14 to TRBJ2-3; 9 nucleotides match TRBD2. CDR1 and CDR2 from the germline V gene are SGHDN and FVKESK. The CDR3 spans 17 residues. The ends lost 2 bases at V and 6 bases at J; junction bases unmatched: 12. The CDR3, as DNA: TGTGCCAGCAGCCAACCACGAGGACTAGCGATATGGGATACGCAGTATTTT. It translates to CASSQPRGLAIWDTQYF.

V gene TRBV7-6 combines with J gene TRBJ2-1; 9 nucleotides agree with TRBD2. The length of the CDR3 is 15 residues. V trimming: 1 base; J trimming: 10 bases; junction bases outside the gene matches: 8. Germline lookup yields CDR1 SGHVS and CDR2 FNYEAQ. CDR3 sequence reads: CASSLGAGGAREQFF. In DNA, the CDR3 is TGTGCCAGCAGCTTAGGAGCGGGAGGAGCTAGGGAGCAGTTCTTC. Using reference TRBV7-6 and TRBJ2-1 for the parts outside the CDR3, the full variable domain is GAGVSQSPRYKVTKRGQDVALRCDPISGHVSLYWYRQALGQGPEFLTYFNYEAQQDKSGLPNDRFSAERPEGSISTLTIQRTEQRDSAMYRCASSLGAGGAREQFFGPGTRLTVL.